These T cell receptor beta chains were read from a single sample in a study of identical twins. TCRdb analysed the 5' RACE reads with MiXCR anew, one entry per CDR3 protein. In the table there are about 550,000 distinct CDR3 sequences, around 22% of which are singletons. These records were also assigned to another study, of yellow fever vaccine responses in identical twins.

Sequences were obtained from CD4+ T cells sorted from blood. The receptors originated from a woman between 18 and 29 years old in good health. Both conserved end residues are part of each CDR3.

J gene,V gene,CDR3 length,CDR3 protein
TRBJ2-1,TRBV24-1,16,CATSDPTGYSYNEQFF
TRBJ1-5,TRBV12-3/TRBV12-4,14,CASRPPGSNQPQHF
TRBJ2-1,TRBV28,17,CASSSGRLAGGYWEQFF
TRBJ2-2,TRBV20-1,14,CSARAGPRGGELFF
TRBJ2-5,TRBV5-1,19,CASSLGLAFDMQIMKTQYF
TRBJ2-1,TRBV11-1,18,CASLTISGAGGLYNEQFF
TRBJ2-2,TRBV24-1,16,CATSGTRGVNTGELFF
TRBJ2-7,TRBV7-3,14,CASSPSGRQDEQYF
TRBJ2-5,TRBV9,15,CASSVEADLQETQYF
TRBJ2-1,TRBV29-1,16,CSVAGGGRDIHNEQFF
TRBJ2-2,TRBV12-3/TRBV12-4,14,CASSEGLNTGELFF
TRBJ1-1,TRBV12-3/TRBV12-4,12,CASRIENTEAFF
TRBJ2-7,TRBV6-5,12,CASNYRAGEQYF
TRBJ2-1,TRBV21-1,16,CASSNRVVVPHNEQFF
TRBJ2-3,TRBV5-5,17,CASSLEETGSVRDTQYF
TRBJ2-1,TRBV2,14,CASSEGQVGNEQFF
TRBJ2-3,TRBV4-2,16,CASRTREGHVTDTQYF
TRBJ2-7,TRBV11-3,13,CASSPGKYYEQYF
TRBJ2-3,TRBV29-1,15,CSVGTGTASTDTQYF
TRBJ2-1,TRBV24-1,16,CATSDFGLAGANEQFF
TRBJ2-7,TRBV12-5,13,CASGLVGSGEQYF
TRBJ2-5,TRBV20-1,14,CSASLAGIQETQYF
TRBJ2-1,TRBV10-2,16,CASSGYSGGAYNEQFF
TRBJ2-5,TRBV12-3/TRBV12-4,15,CASSLNPMTGETQYF
TRBJ2-2,TRBV3-1,14,CASTWASSTGELFF
TRBJ1-2,TRBV14,13,CASSPWESLGYTF
TRBJ2-7,TRBV27,15,CASKEAWTSGREQYF
TRBJ1-2,TRBV10-3,11,CAITIRGGYTF
TRBJ2-7,TRBV12-3/TRBV12-4,14,CASSSPRAFYEQYF
TRBJ1-1,TRBV10-2,11,CASTGATEAFF
TRBJ1-1,TRBV7-2,15,CASSPGTGMNTEAFF
TRBJ2-2,TRBV3-1,14,CASSRQGAAGELFF
TRBJ1-2,TRBV12-3/TRBV12-4,14,CASSPWGGGNGYTF
TRBJ2-5,TRBV15,14,CATRWWGGQETQYF
TRBJ2-7,TRBV4-1,16,CASSQERRPSPYEQYF
TRBJ2-3,TRBV6-5,16,CASSSTAIPSTDTQYF
TRBJ2-7,TRBV3-1,13,CASSQDRVLKQYF
TRBJ2-2,TRBV29-1,13,CSVATRLTGELFF
TRBJ2-7,TRBV9,16,CASSVADSGISGEQYF
TRBJ2-5,TRBV24-1,14,CATSEGQRMETQYF
TRBJ2-1,TRBV9,15,CASSVGSEFYNEQFF
TRBJ2-5,TRBV3-1,15,CASSQKTGHQETQYF
TRBJ2-5,TRBV15,13,CATRRLALETQYF
TRBJ2-4,TRBV15,13,CATSRGVGDIQYF
TRBJ2-1,TRBV6-1,15,CASSEGGGSYNEQFF
TRBJ2-3,TRBV29-1,15,CSATGTAGSTDTQYF
TRBJ2-1,TRBV20-1,17,CSARDYSGRAGYNEQFF
TRBJ1-4,TRBV7-9,16,CASSSGTGATNEKLFF
TRBJ2-1,TRBV6-1,16,CASSDDALAALNEQFF
TRBJ2-3,TRBV20-1,14,CSASIAGSGGTQYF
TRBJ1-3,TRBV19,12,CASRGFGNTIYF